This T cell receptor beta chain was sequenced in a study of sequential checkpoint blockade in melanoma. Details on this clone: What it binds is not known.

The treatment here: randomized to nivolumab then ipilimumab (arm A) or the reverse (arm B). DNA-damaging chemotherapy had not been given to any patient beforehand. General study findings and limits: Pretreatment TIL clonality tracked with response in the nivolumab-first arm.

Trimming took off 4 bases at V and 4 bases at J, with 6 bases between the two ends. In germline, CDR1 is SGHDN, CDR2 FVKESK. This CDR3 has 12 residues. Assay: immunoSEQ multiplex PCR; the TCRdb copy retains only in-frame clones and omits some. The repertoire holds about 4,900 clones, with under 40% as singletons. This chain joins TRBV14 and TRBJ2-3; tentative D call: TRBD2 (5 bases). The TCR was taken from a human donor with melanoma. The sequenced sample was tumor tissue (inferred from file names), obtained from a patient given nivolumab and ipilimumab in sequence. The CDR3 loop reads CASSPSPDTQYF. The CDR3, as DNA: TGTGCCAGCAGCCCTAGCCCAGATACGCAGTATTTT.